This T cell receptor (beta chain) was sequenced in a study of T cell clonality in common variable immunodeficiency (dated by TCRdb to 2013 to 2016). From its cysteine to its phenylalanine, the CDR3 spans 14 amino acids. Of the CDR3's DNA, 33 bases were read; they are in frame from base 1. V trim: 8 bases; J trim: 5 bases; unmatched bases: 8. CDR1 and CDR2 (KGHSH, LQKENI) derive from the germline V gene. Study-wide findings and limitations: Although equal DNA input was used, an average of about 80,000 unique sequences per sample was obtained for controls, compared with some 34,000 for CVID samples. Fewer deletions and N-nucleotide insertions were reportedly observed in CVID TCRbeta sequences, and highly modified clones with 13 or more V deletions were reportedly absent from CVID TCRbeta sequences. TCRbeta clonality was higher in CVID subjects than in healthy controls (t-test p = 0.018), and the increase was most characteristic of about a third of subjects. It was noted by the authors that sequencing of the repertoires of T cell subpopulations would be needed to clarify the cause of the increased clonality in CVID. Correlations of repertoire features with clinical complications were constrained by heterogeneity among patients within the CVID cohort. Healthy controls shared more TCRbeta clones with each other than CVID subjects shared among themselves (p < 0.0001).

This clone was observed many times. The target of this receptor is not known. The CDR3 goes on 3 residues after the read ends, and that part is filled in from the germline J gene. Most CVID patients and most healthy controls were of Caucasian heritage. Heparinized peripheral whole blood samples of about 4.5 to 8.5 ml were collected from each donor. Genomic DNA from adults with common variable immune deficiency (CVID) and from healthy adult controls was used for sequencing of TCRbeta CDR3 repertoires. A total of 22 healthy adult volunteers (around 12 female and approximately 10 male; age range roughly 20 to 66 years, mean age around 35) were included in the control group. Diluted blood was density-centrifuged over Hypaque 1077 or Ficoll-Paque to isolate peripheral blood mononuclear cells. Unsorted mononuclear cells served as the source of genomic DNA, which was extracted either by Qiagen column purification or by a centrifugation-based method.

For sequencing, equivalent amounts of genomic DNA were input from CVID and control samples. For every sample, a 60 bp segment covering the rearranged TCRbeta CDR3 region was amplified and then sequenced. The immunoSEQ assay, a bias-corrected multiplex PCR combined with high-throughput sequencing, was used to amplify TCRbeta. Turning to the authors' computational methods: Each unique nucleotide sequence was treated as a clone and annotated with V, D and J genes, copy number and frequency. Sequences were labeled productive if in frame, and non-productive if out of frame or containing stop codons. As previously described, Shannon's entropy was used to calculate clonality. Mean CDR3 Kyte-Doolittle hydropathy was derived from the predicted amino acid sequences of productive clones. Hierarchical clustering of scaled V gene usage was performed with the R hclust function using Manhattan distance and complete linkage. Sharing of clones by CDR3 amino acid sequence was evaluated by resampling 12 repertoires per group over 100 rounds. The repertoires were searched for 55 to 75 published EBV-specific TCRbeta sequences and 200 to 300 published CMV-specific TCRbeta sequences. A couple of CVID samples yielding fewer than 10,000 sequences were excluded from analysis, leaving 42 CVID repertoires. The immuneACCESS repertoire file appears here via TCRdb, limited to in-frame rearrangements. These files lack a portion of the clones; in checked studies, under half of the deficit traces to unresolved V genes, and the cause of the others is not known. For V, J and clone size, that table is used; D and trimming come from the DNA. The sample comprises about 37,000 clones, and every one was counted more than once. The top ten constitute over 0.95% of the sample.

The TCR comes from a person between 18 and 75 years old in good health. This sequence uses TRBV18 and TRBJ2-5, with 10 middle bases fitting TRBD1. The sequencing input was peripheral blood mononuclear cells. The CDR3 region: CASKRQGAGETQYF. CDR3 DNA, as far as it was read: TGTGCCAGCAAAAGACAGGGGGCTGGGGAGACC.